This TCR beta chain was recorded in a study of blood T cell repertoires in COVID-19. About the research overall: The samples span acute and convalescent COVID-19 from the United States, Italy and Spain.

Here immunoSEQ multiplex PCR was the method, and the copy in TCRdb shows in-frame clones only, minus some. The sample has 200,000 to 250,000 clones, approximately 80% seen once. Germline CDR1 and CDR2: LGHDT and YNNKEL (reference sequence). Deletions cut 3 bases from V and 9 bases from J, with 18 bases between. CDR3 length: 15 residues. The sample consisted of peripheral blood. The source is a woman over 75 with COVID-19, enrolled during active disease. The V gene is TRBV3-1 (or the pseudogene TRBV3-2), the J gene TRBJ2-1, with D perhaps matching TRBD2 (6 bases). The CDR3 DNA reads as TGTGCCAGCAGCCAGCTCATCCGGGACTGGGGTGAGCAGTTCTTC. It specifies CASSQLIRDWGEQFF.